The clone carrying this TCR beta chain was seen a few times. The target antigen is unknown. This sample stems from a study of beta chain features in type 1 diabetes. Each of the CD4+ naive, central memory, regulatory and stem cell-like memory populations was sorted via CD45RO/CCR7/CD25/CD127/CD95/CD27. Study results and caveats: Type 1 diabetes patients showed a moderate but significant shortening of TCRB CDR3s in all four CD4+ subsets. An over-representation of cells with high TCR expression could result from cDNA sequencing. More deletions and fewer insertions at VDJ junctions were found in patients with type 1 diabetes. Possible PCR preference for shorter templates applied equally to patients and controls.

Every isolated RNA sample was fully reverse transcribed, so sequencing captured expressed TCRB transcripts. Using immunoSEQ multiplex PCR, the repertoire was profiled, and TCRdb retains in-frame clones only, with some absent. The sample holds over 150,000 clones, 10% seen once. V shed 6 bases, J shed 0 bases, and the junction held 10 bases outside the gene matches. The CDR3 has 19 amino acids. Germline CDR1 SGDLS, CDR2 YYNGEE. The sequencing sample was made of central memory CD4+ T cells from blood. The chain uses TRBV9 and TRBJ2-6, with TRBD2 matching over 12 bases. The receptor was isolated from a man aged 30-40 years with type 1 diabetes. Here the CDR3 reads CASNPAGLAGFSGANVLTF. The CDR3, as DNA: TGTGCCAGCAACCCCGCCGGACTAGCGGGATTCTCTGGGGCCAACGTCCTGACTTTC.